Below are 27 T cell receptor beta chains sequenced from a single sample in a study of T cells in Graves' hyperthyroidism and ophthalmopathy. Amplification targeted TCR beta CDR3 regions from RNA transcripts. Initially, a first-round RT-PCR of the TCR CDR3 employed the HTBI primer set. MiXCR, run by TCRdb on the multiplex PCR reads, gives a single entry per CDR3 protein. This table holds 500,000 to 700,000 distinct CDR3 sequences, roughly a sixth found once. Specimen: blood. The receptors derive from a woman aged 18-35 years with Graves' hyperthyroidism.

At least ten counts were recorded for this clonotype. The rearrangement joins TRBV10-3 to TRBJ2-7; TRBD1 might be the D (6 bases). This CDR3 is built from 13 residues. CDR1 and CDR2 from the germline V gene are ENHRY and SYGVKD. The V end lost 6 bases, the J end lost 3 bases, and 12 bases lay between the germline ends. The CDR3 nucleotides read TGTGCCATCAGCCAAACAGGGTACTACGAGCAGTACTTC. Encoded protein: CAISQTGYYEQYF.

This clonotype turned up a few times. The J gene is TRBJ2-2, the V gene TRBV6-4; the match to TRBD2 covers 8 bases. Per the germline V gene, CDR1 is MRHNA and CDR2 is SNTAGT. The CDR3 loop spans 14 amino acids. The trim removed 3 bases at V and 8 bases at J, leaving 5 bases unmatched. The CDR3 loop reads CASSELSGSGELFF. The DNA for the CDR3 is TGTGCCAGCAGTGAATTAAGCGGGAGTGGGGAGCTGTTTTTT.

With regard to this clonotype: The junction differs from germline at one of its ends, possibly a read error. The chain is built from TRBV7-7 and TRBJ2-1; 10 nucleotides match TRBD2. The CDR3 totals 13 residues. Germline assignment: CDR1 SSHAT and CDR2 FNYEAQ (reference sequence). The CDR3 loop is CASSPVAGGEQFF. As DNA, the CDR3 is TGTGCTAGCAGCCCGGTAGCGGGGGGTGAGCAGTTCTTC.

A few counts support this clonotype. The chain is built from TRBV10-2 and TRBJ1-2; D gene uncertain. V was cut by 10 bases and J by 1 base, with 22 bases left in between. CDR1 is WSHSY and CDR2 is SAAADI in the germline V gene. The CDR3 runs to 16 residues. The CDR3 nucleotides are TGCGCCATCCGATGGAGGAGGGATTCCCTTAACTATGGCTACACCTTC. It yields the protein CAIRWRRDSLNYGYTF.

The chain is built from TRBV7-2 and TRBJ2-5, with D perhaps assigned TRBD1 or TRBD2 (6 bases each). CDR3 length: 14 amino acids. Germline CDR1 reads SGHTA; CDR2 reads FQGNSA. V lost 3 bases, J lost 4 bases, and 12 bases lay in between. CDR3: CASSFIRGLETQYF. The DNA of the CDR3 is TGTGCCAGCAGCTTTATCCGGGGGCTAGAGACCCAGTACTTC. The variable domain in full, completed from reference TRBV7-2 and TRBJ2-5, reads GAGVSQSPSNKVTEKGKDVELRCDPISGHTALYWYRQSLGQGLEFLIYFQGNSAPDKSGLPSDRFSAERTGGSVSTLTIQRTQQEDSAVYLCASSFIRGLETQYFGPGTRLLVL.

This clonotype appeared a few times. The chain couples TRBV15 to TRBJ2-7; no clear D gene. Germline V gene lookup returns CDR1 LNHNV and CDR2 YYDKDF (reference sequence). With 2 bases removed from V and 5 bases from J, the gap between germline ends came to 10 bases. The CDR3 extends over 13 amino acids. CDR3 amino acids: CATSRQRRNEQYF. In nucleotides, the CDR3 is TGTGCCACCAGCAGACAGCGAAGGAACGAGCAGTACTTC. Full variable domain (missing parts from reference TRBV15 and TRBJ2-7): DAMVIQNPRYQVTQFGKPVTLSCSQTLNHNVMYWYQQKSSQAPKLLFHYYDKDFNNEADTPDNFQSRRPNTSFCFLDIRSPGLGDTAMYLCATSRQRRNEQYFGPGTRLTVT.

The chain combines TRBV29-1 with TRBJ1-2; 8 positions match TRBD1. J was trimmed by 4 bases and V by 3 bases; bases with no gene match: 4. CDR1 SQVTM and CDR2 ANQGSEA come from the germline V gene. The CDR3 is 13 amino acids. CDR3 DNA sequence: TGCAGCGTTGAGCCAGGGGGCTCCTATGGCTACACCTTC. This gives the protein CSVEPGGSYGYTF.

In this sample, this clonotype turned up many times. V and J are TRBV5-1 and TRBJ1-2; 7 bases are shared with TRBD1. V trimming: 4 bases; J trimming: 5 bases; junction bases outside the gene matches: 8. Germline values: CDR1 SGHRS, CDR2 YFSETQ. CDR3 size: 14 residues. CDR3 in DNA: TGCGCCAGCAGCCTTTCGCCAGGGGGGTATGGCTACACCTTC. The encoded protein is CASSLSPGGYGYTF.

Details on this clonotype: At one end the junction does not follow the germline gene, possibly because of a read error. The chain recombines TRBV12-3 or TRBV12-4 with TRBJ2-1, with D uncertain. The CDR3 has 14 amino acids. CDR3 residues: CASRPSGTYNEQLF. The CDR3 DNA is TGTGCCAGCAGACCGTCTGGTACCTACAATGAGCAGCTCTTC.

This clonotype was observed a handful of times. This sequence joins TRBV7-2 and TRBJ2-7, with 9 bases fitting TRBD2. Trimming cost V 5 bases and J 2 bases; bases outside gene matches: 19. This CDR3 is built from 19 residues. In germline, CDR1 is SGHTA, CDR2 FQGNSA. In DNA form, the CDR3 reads TGTGCCAGCAGCGGCCAACCAGCGGGGGGCAAGGGTTCGACCTACGAGCAGTACTTC. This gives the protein CASSGQPAGGKGSTYEQYF.

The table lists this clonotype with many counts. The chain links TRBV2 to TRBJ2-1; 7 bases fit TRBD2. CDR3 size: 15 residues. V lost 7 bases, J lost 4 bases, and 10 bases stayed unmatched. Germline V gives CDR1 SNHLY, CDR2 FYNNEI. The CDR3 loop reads CASKKDGGSYNEQFF. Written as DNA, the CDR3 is TGTGCCAGCAAGAAGGACGGGGGGTCATACAATGAGCAGTTCTTC.

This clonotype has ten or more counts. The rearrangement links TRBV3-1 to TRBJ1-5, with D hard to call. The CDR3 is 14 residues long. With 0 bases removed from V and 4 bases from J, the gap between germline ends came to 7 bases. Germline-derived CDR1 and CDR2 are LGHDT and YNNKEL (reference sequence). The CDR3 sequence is CASSQDRINQPQHF. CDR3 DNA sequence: TGTGCCAGCAGCCAAGACAGGATTAATCAGCCCCAGCATTTT.

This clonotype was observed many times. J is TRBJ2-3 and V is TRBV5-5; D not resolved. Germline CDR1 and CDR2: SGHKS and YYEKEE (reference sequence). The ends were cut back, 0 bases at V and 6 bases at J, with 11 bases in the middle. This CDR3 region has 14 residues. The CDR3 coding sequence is TGTGCCAGCAGCTTGGCTGATACGATGGATACGCAGTATTTT. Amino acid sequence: CASSLADTMDTQYF.

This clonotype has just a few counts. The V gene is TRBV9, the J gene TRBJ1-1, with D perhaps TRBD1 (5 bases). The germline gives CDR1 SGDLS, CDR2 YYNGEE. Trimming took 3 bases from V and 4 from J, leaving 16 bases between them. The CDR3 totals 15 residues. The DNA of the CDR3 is TGTGCCAGCAGCGACAGCGCGGGGGGTGGCACTGAAGCTTTCTTT. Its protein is CASSDSAGGGTEAFF.

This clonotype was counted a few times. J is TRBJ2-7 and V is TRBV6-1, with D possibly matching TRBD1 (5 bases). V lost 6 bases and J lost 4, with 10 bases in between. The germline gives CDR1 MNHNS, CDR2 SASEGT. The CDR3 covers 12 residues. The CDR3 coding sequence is TGTGCCAGCAGAAAGGACACTTACGAGCAGTACTTC. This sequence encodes CASRKDTYEQYF.

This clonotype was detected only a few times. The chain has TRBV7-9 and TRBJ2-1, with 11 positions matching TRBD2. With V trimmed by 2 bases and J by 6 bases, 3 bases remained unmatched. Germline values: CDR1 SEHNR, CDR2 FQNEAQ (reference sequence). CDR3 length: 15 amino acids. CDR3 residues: CASSLMGLAANEQFF. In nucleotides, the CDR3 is TGTGCCAGCAGCTTAATGGGACTAGCGGCCAATGAGCAGTTCTTC.

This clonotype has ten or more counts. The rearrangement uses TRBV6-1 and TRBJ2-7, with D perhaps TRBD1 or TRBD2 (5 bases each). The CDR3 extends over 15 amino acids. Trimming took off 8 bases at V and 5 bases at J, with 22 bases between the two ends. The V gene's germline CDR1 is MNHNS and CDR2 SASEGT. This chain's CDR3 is CASASIRDPGDEQYF. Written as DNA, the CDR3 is TGTGCCAGCGCCTCAATAAGGGACCCCGGGGACGAGCAGTACTTC.

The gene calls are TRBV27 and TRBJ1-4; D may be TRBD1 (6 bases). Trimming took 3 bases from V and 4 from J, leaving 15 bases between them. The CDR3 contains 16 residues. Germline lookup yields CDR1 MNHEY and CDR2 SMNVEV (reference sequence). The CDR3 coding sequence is TGTGCCAGCAGTTTGTCTCACAGGGCGCGTAATGAAAAACTGTTTTTT. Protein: CASSLSHRARNEKLFF. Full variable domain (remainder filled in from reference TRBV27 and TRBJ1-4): EAQVTQNPRYLITVTGKKLTVTCSQNMNHEYMSWYRQDPGLGLRQIYYSMNVEVTDKGDVPEGYKVSRKEKRNFPLILESPSPNQTSLYFCASSLSHRARNEKLFFGSGTQLSVL.

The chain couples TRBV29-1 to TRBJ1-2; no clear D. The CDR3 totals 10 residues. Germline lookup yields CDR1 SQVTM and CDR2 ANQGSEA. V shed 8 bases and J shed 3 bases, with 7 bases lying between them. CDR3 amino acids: CSSNDYGYTF. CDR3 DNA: TGCAGCTCGAACGACTATGGCTACACCTTC.

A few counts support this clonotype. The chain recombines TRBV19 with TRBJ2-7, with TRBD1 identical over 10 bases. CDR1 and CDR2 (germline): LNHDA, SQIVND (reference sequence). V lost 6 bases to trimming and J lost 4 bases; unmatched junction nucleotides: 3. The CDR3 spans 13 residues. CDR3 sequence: CASSAGQGYEQYF. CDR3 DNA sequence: TGTGCCAGTAGCGCGGGACAGGGGTACGAGCAGTACTTC.

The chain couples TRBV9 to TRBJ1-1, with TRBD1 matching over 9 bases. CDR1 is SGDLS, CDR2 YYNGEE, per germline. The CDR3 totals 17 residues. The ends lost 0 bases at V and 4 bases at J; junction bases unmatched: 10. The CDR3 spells CASSVAGTGILGTEAFF. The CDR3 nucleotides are TGTGCCAGCAGCGTAGCCGGGACAGGGATTCTTGGCACTGAAGCTTTCTTT.

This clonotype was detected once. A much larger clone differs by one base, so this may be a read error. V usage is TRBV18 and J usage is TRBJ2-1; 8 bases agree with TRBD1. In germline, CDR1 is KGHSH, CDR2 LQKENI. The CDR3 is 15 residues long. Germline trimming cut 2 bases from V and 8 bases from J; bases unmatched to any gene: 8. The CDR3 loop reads CASSPTRGRDYEQFF. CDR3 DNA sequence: TGTGCCAGCTCACCAACCAGGGGGCGGGACTATGAGCAGTTCTTC.

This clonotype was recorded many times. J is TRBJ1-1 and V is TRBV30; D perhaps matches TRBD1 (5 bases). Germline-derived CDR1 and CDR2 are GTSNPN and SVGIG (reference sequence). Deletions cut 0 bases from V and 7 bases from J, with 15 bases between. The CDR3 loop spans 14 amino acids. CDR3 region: CAWSVLEGLGEAFF. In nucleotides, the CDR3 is TGTGCCTGGAGTGTACTGGAGGGGCTCGGTGAAGCTTTCTTT. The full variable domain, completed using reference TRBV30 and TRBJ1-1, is SQTIHQWPATLVQPVGSPLSLECTVEGTSNPNLYWYRQAAGRGLQLLFYSVGIGQISSEVPQNLSASRPQDRQFILSSKKLLLSDSGFYLCAWSVLEGLGEAFFGQGTRLTVV.

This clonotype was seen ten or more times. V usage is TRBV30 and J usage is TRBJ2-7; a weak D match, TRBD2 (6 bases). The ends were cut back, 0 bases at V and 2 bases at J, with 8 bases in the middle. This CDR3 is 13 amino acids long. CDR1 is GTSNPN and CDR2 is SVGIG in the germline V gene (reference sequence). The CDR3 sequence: CAWSVGGAYEQYF. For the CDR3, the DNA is TGTGCCTGGAGTGTAGGCGGGGCCTACGAGCAGTACTTC.

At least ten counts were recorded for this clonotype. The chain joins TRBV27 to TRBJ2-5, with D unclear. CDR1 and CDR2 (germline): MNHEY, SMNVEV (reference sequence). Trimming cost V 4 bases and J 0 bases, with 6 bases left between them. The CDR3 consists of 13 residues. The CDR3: CASSSLYQETQYF. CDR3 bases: TGTGCCAGCAGTTCTCTGTACCAAGAGACCCAGTACTTC.

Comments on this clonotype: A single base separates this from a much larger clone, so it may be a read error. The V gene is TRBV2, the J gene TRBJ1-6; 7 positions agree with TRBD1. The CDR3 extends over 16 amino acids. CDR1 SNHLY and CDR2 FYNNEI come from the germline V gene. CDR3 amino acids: CDSSEPTGIYNSPLHF. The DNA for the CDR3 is TGTGACAGCAGCGAGCCGACAGGGATTTATAATTCACCCCTCCACTTT.

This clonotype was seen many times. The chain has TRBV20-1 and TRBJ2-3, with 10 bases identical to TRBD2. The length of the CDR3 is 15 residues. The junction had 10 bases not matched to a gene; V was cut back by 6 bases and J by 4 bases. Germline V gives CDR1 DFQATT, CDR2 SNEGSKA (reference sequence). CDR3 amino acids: CSAPILAGEPDTQYF. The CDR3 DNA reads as TGCAGTGCCCCTATCCTAGCGGGGGAGCCAGATACGCAGTATTTT.